A selection of T cell receptor beta chains follows, all from one sample in a study of T cells after yellow fever vaccination. Each CDR3 protein is one row after TCRdb ran MiXCR on the 5' RACE reads. The sample records just over 250,000 distinct CDR3 sequences, around 5.2% being singletons. The sample was CD4+ T cells sorted from PBMCs, taken on the day of the yellow fever booster vaccination. These receptors were collected from a man in his late teens or twenties who received the YFV17D yellow fever vaccine. Each CDR3 is given with its conserved first and last residue. D genes are given only for firm matches. A row's size may be missing; if present it is once, few, many or a size class.

TRBV20-1	TRBD2	TRBJ2-1	NA	CSATSSGELFVHNEQFF	TGCAGTGCTACGTCCAGCGGGGAGCTATTTGTCCACAATGAGCAGTTCTTC
TRBV7-2	TRBD2	TRBJ2-2	NA	CASSLVSGGADGELFF	TGTGCCAGCAGCTTAGTCAGCGGGGGGGCCGACGGGGAGCTGTTTTTT
TRBV5-1	TRBD1	TRBJ2-5	many	CASSSGQDSRPGQTQYF	TGCGCCAGCAGCTCAGGACAGGACAGTCGACCCGGGCAAACCCAGTACTTC
TRBV15	TRBD1	TRBJ1-5	many	CATSAQGRQPQHF	TGTGCCACCAGCGCACAGGGGAGACAGCCCCAGCATTTT
TRBV10-3	NA	TRBJ2-5	many	CASHQGRGGPETQYF	TGTGCCTCCCACCAAGGGAGGGGGGGCCCGGAGACCCAGTACTTC
TRBV2	NA	TRBJ2-5	NA	CASSEFKETQYF	TGTGCCAGCAGTGAATTCAAAGAGACCCAGTACTTC
TRBV2	NA	TRBJ2-7	many	CASGTDGLPHEQYF	TGTGCCAGCGGGACTGACGGGTTACCACACGAGCAGTACTTC
TRBV12-3/TRBV12-4	NA	TRBJ1-5	many	CASISGPGYQPQHF	TGTGCCAGCATCAGCGGTCCGGGTTATCAGCCCCAGCATTTT
TRBV7-8	NA	TRBJ1-5	few	CASSLGEYSNQPQHF	TGTGCCAGCAGCTTGGGTGAATATAGCAATCAGCCCCAGCATTTT
TRBV19	TRBD1	TRBJ2-4	NA	CASSTGGSGDIQYF	TGTGCCAGTAGTACAGGGGGTAGTGGGGACATTCAGTACTTC
TRBV20-1	NA	TRBJ1-1	NA	CSARGPTNTEAFF	TGCAGTGCTAGAGGACCAACGAACACTGAAGCTTTCTTT
TRBV5-1	NA	TRBJ1-2	NA	CASSPSFDRGGYTF	TGCGCCAGCAGCCCATCCTTTGATAGAGGCGGCTACACCTTC
TRBV10-3	TRBD1	TRBJ2-3	many	CASDRGNADTQYF	TGTGCCAGCGACAGGGGCAACGCAGATACGCAGTATTTT
TRBV7-8	NA	TRBJ2-6	few	CASSLVAPRAGANVLTF	TGTGCCAGCAGCTTAGTAGCTCCCAGGGCCGGGGCCAACGTCCTGACTTTC
TRBV10-2	TRBD1	TRBJ2-2	few	CASSATGGAGELFF	TGCGCCAGCAGTGCGACAGGGGGGGCCGGGGAGCTGTTTTTT
TRBV10-3	NA	TRBJ2-3	few	CAISNATDTQYF	TGTGCCATCAGCAATGCCACAGATACGCAGTATTTT
TRBV6-2/TRBV6-3	NA	TRBJ2-7	NA	CASSSRTPGEQYF	TGTGCCAGCAGTAGCAGGACCCCCGGCGAGCAGTACTTC
TRBV7-3	NA	TRBJ1-2	few	CASSRGGEDGYTF	TGTGCCAGCAGCCGGGGAGGGGAGGATGGCTACACCTTC
TRBV4-1	NA	TRBJ1-2	NA	CASSQDRGGNYGYTF	TGCGCCAGCAGCCAAGATCGGGGAGGCAACTATGGCTACACCTTC
TRBV11-2	NA	TRBJ1-4	few	CASRGPATNEKLFF	TGTGCCAGCAGAGGGCCAGCAACTAATGAAAAACTGTTTTTT
TRBV14	NA	TRBJ2-1	few	CASSQEAGIRSSYNEQFF	TGTGCCAGCAGCCAAGAGGCAGGGATCCGTAGCTCCTACAATGAGCAGTTCTTC
TRBV5-6	NA	TRBJ2-3	few	CASSSGGDPSTDTQYF	TGTGCCAGCAGCTCCGGGGGCGACCCTAGCACAGATACGCAGTATTTT
TRBV7-3	NA	TRBJ2-3	NA	CASSLSGTTNTQYF	TGTGCCAGCAGCTTATCCGGGACAACGAATACGCAGTATTTT
TRBV7-2	NA	TRBJ1-6	NA	CASETGAGGNSPLHF	TGTGCCAGCGAAACCGGGGCCGGGGGCAATTCACCCCTCCACTTT
TRBV6-5	TRBD1	TRBJ1-2	many	CASSYYRGLGSGYTF	TGTGCCAGCAGTTACTACAGGGGGCTCGGTAGTGGCTACACCTTC
TRBV4-3	NA	TRBJ2-3	NA	CASSQDPIRGDTQYF	TGCGCCAGCAGCCAAGATCCGATCCGGGGTGATACGCAGTATTTT
TRBV7-9	NA	TRBJ2-1	NA	CASSLGEWVEQFF	TGTGCCAGCAGCTTAGGGGAGTGGGTTGAGCAGTTCTTC
TRBV5-1	TRBD1	TRBJ2-4	few	CASRETGTVDIQYF	TGCGCCAGCAGAGAGACAGGGACCGTAGACATTCAGTACTTC
TRBV7-8	NA	TRBJ2-3	NA	CASSPRSRADTQYF	TGTGCCAGCAGCCCCCGCTCGAGGGCAGATACGCAGTATTTT
TRBV7-2	NA	TRBJ1-1	few	CASSRERGWGAFF	TGTGCCAGCAGCCGCGAGCGGGGTTGGGGAGCTTTCTTT
TRBV4-1	NA	TRBJ2-7	few	CASSLGTRSLQQYF	TGCGCCAGCAGCCTTGGCACCCGCTCCCTTCAACAGTACTTC
TRBV5-1	NA	TRBJ1-1	many	CASSLTSLSAEAFF	TGCGCCAGCAGCTTGACCTCCTTAAGTGCTGAAGCTTTCTTT
TRBV18	TRBD1	TRBJ1-5	many	CASSPPPGQGGNQPQHF	TGTGCCAGCTCACCACCGCCGGGACAGGGGGGCAATCAGCCCCAGCATTTT
TRBV11-2	NA	TRBJ2-2	NA	CASSFVVGTGELFF	TGTGCCAGCAGCTTCGTAGTAGGGACCGGGGAGCTGTTTTTT
TRBV5-1	NA	TRBJ2-2	many	CASSQQRFTGELFF	TGCGCCAGCAGCCAACAGCGTTTCACCGGGGAGCTGTTTTTT
TRBV5-6	NA	TRBJ2-3	NA	CASSLSSTQYF	TGTGCCAGCAGCTTGTCGAGTACGCAGTATTTT
TRBV7-2	NA	TRBJ1-4	many	CASSSPGGGEKLFF	TGTGCCAGCAGCTCCCCCGGGGGCGGTGAAAAACTGTTTTTT
TRBV30	NA	TRBJ2-7	NA	CAWKALGADFSEQYF	TGTGCCTGGAAAGCCCTCGGGGCGGACTTCAGCGAGCAGTACTTC
TRBV7-6	NA	TRBJ1-3	few	CASSLGGGTSGNTIYF	TGTGCCAGCAGCTTAGGTGGGGGTACCTCTGGAAACACCATATATTTT
TRBV29-1	NA	TRBJ1-5	few	CSVVRGEGQPQHF	TGCAGCGTTGTTAGAGGGGAGGGTCAGCCCCAGCATTTT
TRBV5-1	NA	TRBJ1-1	few	CASSPGGDTEAFF	TGCGCCAGCTCACCGGGGGGTGACACTGAAGCTTTCTTT
TRBV5-1	NA	TRBJ2-1	many	CASSQDYLGEQFF	TGCGCCAGCAGCCAGGACTACCTGGGTGAGCAGTTCTTC
TRBV7-2	NA	TRBJ2-4	few	CASSPRALGIQYF	TGTGCCAGCAGCCCACGCGCGTTGGGCATTCAGTACTTC
TRBV4-1	TRBD1	TRBJ2-7	NA	CASSQGHRDRRVGEQYF	TGCGCCAGCAGCCAAGGCCACCGGGACAGAAGAGTCGGCGAGCAGTACTTC
TRBV2	NA	TRBJ1-5	few	CASRLDNNQPQHF	TGTGCCAGCAGGTTGGATAACAATCAGCCCCAGCATTTT
TRBV20-1	NA	TRBJ2-5	many	CSAKETGRQETQYF	TGCAGTGCTAAGGAGACAGGGAGGCAAGAGACCCAGTACTTC
TRBV9	TRBD2	TRBJ2-3	NA	CASSAAGGLVDTQYF	TGTGCCAGCAGCGCAGCGGGGGGGCTCGTAGATACGCAGTATTTT
TRBV7-2	TRBD2	TRBJ2-5	many	CASSSGGFETQYF	TGTGCCAGCAGCTCGGGAGGATTTGAGACCCAGTACTTC
TRBV6-5	TRBD2	TRBJ2-5	few	CASRGAGSQETQYF	TGTGCCAGCAGAGGAGCGGGGAGCCAAGAGACCCAGTACTTC
TRBV20-1	TRBD1	TRBJ1-5	many	CSATWQGGNQPQHF	TGCAGTGCAACTTGGCAGGGGGGAAATCAGCCCCAGCATTTT
TRBV5-6	TRBD1	TRBJ1-1	many	CASSFGGDRGDHTEAFF	TGTGCCAGCAGCTTTGGGGGTGACAGGGGGGATCACACTGAAGCTTTCTTT
TRBV18	TRBD1	TRBJ2-7	NA	CASSPRQGTYEQYF	TGTGCCAGCTCCCCTAGACAGGGGACCTACGAGCAGTACTTC
TRBV5-1	NA	TRBJ2-5	few	CASSLSSLVGQETQYF	TGCGCCAGCAGCTTGTCGTCGCTCGTAGGCCAAGAGACCCAGTACTTC
TRBV5-1	TRBD1	TRBJ2-1	many	CASSQDRDEQFF	TGCGCCAGCAGCCAGGACAGGGATGAGCAGTTCTTC
TRBV6-5	NA	TRBJ2-7	few	CASSYTPRDEQYF	TGTGCCAGCAGTTATACCCCGCGGGACGAGCAGTACTTC
TRBV12-3/TRBV12-4	TRBD1	TRBJ2-7	many	CASSLGTASYEQYF	TGTGCCAGCAGCCTAGGGACAGCCTCCTACGAGCAGTACTTC
TRBV3-1	NA	TRBJ2-3	many	CASSQGIEDTQYF	TGTGCCAGCAGCCAAGGGATCGAAGATACGCAGTATTTT